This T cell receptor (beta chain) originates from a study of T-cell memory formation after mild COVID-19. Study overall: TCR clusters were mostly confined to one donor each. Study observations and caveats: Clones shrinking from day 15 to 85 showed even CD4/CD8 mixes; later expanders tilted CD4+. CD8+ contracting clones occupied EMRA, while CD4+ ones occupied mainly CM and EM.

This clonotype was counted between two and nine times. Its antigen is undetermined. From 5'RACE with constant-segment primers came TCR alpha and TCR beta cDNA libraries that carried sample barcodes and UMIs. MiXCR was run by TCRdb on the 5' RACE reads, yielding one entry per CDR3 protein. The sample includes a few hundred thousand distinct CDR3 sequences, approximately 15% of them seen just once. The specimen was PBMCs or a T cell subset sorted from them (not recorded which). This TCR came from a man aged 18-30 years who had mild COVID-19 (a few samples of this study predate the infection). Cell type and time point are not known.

CDR3 region: CASSLVGAGTAVVYGYTF. The CDR3 nucleotides are TGTGCCAGCAGCTTAGTTGGCGCCGGGACAGCGGTTGTCTATGGCTACACCTTC. The chain couples TRBV7-2 to TRBJ1-2; 7 bases are shared with TRBD1. J gave up 4 bases and V 1 base, and 15 bases lay outside the gene matches. Germline CDR1 SGHTA, CDR2 FQGNSA. The CDR3 sequence is 18 residues long.